This entry features one T cell receptor beta chain sequence. These data are taken from a study of blood T cell repertoires in COVID-19. Study details: Acute and convalescent COVID-19 specimens originated in the United States, Italy and Spain. Sources were T cells, B-cell-depleted T cells, or PBMCs; the material itself was cDNA or gDNA.

Germline V gene lookup returns CDR1 SQVTM and CDR2 ANQGSEA. The CDR3 extends over 13 amino acids. V shed 4 bases, J shed 2 bases, and the junction held 1 base outside the gene matches. Original analysis: How many nucleated cells were present was estimated from reference gene primer amplification. Repertoires were generated with immunoSEQ multiplex PCR, while TCRdb's copy carries only in-frame clones and drops some. From that table come the V and J calls and clone size; the DNA was used to work out D and trimming. The table has under 200,000 clones, 80% to 90% seen once. The clonotype originates from a man aged 40-50 years with acute or convalescent COVID-19. The chain joins TRBV29-1 to TRBJ2-7; 11 bases match TRBD1. The sequenced sample consisted of peripheral blood. The CDR3 DNA is TGCAGCGTTGGGGACAGGGGGACCTACGAGCAGTACTTC. Amino acid sequence: CSVGDRGTYEQYF.